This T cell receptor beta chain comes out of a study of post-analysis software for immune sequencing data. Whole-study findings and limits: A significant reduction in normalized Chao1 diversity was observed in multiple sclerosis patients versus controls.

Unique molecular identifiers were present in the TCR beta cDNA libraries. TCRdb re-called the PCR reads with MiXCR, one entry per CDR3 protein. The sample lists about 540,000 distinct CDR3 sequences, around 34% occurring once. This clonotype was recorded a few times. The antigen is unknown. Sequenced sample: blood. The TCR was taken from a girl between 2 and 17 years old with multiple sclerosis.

The CDR3 DNA reads TGCAGTGCCCCGGGTTGGTCGACTCGAATTTACAATGAGCAGTTCTTC. The encoded protein is CSAPGWSTRIYNEQFF. The chain joins TRBV20-1 to TRBJ2-1; D unclear. The CDR3 runs 16 residues. Germline V gene sequence: CDR1 DFQATT, CDR2 SNEGSKA (reference sequence). Deletions cut 6 bases from V and 4 bases from J, with 22 bases between.